This TCR beta chain is drawn from a study of cytomegalovirus exposure and HLA in healthy donors. V shed 1 base, J shed 5 bases, and the junction held 18 bases outside the gene matches. Germline V lookup: CDR1 LGHNT, CDR2 FRNRAP. CDR3 length: 21 residues. Both 60 Vbeta primers and 13 Jbeta primers went into the PCR. Some clones are missing from TCRdb's copy, which holds only in-frame ones; the method was immunoSEQ multiplex PCR. The data contain some 70,000 clones, about 81% of them singletons. The TCR originated in a human donor in good health. The sequenced sample consisted of PBMCs. This rearrangement joins TRBV12-5 to TRBJ1-3; TRBD1 agrees at 12 bases. In DNA, the CDR3 is TGTGCTAGTGGTTTGGGGTCCGTACCGGACCGGGACAGGGGGCCCCGAAACACCATATATTTT. Translating it yields CASGLGSVPDRDRGPRNTIYF.